What follows are 23 T cell receptor beta chains derived from one specimen sequenced in a study of a mutant IDH1 vaccine in newly diagnosed glioma. Assay: immunoSEQ multiplex PCR; the TCRdb copy retains only in-frame clones and omits some. The table has around 30,000 clones, roughly 88% seen once. Time point indicated: week 23, last vaccination. It was 300 ug of mutant IDH1 20-mer peptide that made up each vaccine dose, given with topical imiquimod. These receptors are not linked to any known antigen. The sequencing used PBMCs, collected from a glioma patient whose treatment included an IDH1 peptide vaccine. The receptors were gathered from a man between 40 and 49 years old with glioma.

This clone was counted once. This chain uses TRBV6-1 with TRBJ2-7; D is perhaps TRBD1 (6 bases). Germline lookup yields CDR1 MNHNS and CDR2 SASEGT. Deletions cut 0 bases from V and 7 bases from J, with 16 bases between. The CDR3 contains 15 residues. The CDR3 loop reads CASSEAPLDRPEQYV. As DNA, the CDR3 is TGTGCCAGCAGTGAAGCCCCCCTAGACAGGCCGGAGCAGTACGTC.

This chain links TRBV5-6 with TRBJ1-1, with D possibly TRBD1 on 5 matching bases. Germline-derived CDR1 and CDR2 are SGHDT and YYEEEE. Trimming shortened V by 5 bases and J by 3 bases, and 14 bases separated the two germline ends. CDR3 size: 14 residues. The DNA for the CDR3 is TGTGCCAGCAGACGGTACGGGGCGGACACTGAAGCTTTCTTT. It codes for CASRRYGADTEAFF.

This chain joins TRBV5-1 and TRBJ2-6, with a tentative D call TRBD2 (6 bases). Trimming removed 3 bases from V and 0 bases from J, with 16 bases in between. There are 18 residues in the CDR3. Germline CDR1 and CDR2: SGHRS and YFSETQ. The CDR3 DNA sequence: TGCGCCAGCAGCTCCCTCGGAGCGGGTAGCTCTGGGGCCAACGTCCTGACTTTC. Amino acids: CASSSLGAGSSGANVLTF.

V usage is TRBV6-5 and J usage is TRBJ2-2; possible D gene TRBD2, 5 bases. Germline lookup yields CDR1 MNHEY and CDR2 SVGAGI. This CDR3 contains 16 residues. V was shortened by 2 bases and J by 2 bases, with 12 bases between the two germline ends. The CDR3 sequence: CASSYVTGKNTGELFF. Written as DNA, the CDR3 is TGTGCCAGCAGTTACGTGACGGGGAAAAACACCGGGGAGCTGTTTTTT.

This clone is medium-sized. The chain has TRBV18 and TRBJ2-7; either TRBD1 or TRBD2 may supply D (5 bases each). This CDR3 spans 14 amino acids. CDR1 KGHSH and CDR2 LQKENI come from the germline V gene. Deletions cut 4 bases from V and 3 bases from J, with 13 bases between. The CDR3 loop is CASSLGVGSYEQYV. CDR3 coding DNA: TGTGCCAGCTCACTGGGGGTTGGGAGCTACGAGCAGTACGTC.

The rearrangement links TRBV7-8 to TRBJ2-1; D may correspond to TRBD1 or TRBD2 (5 bases each). CDR3 length: 21 residues. Deletions cut 7 bases from V and 0 bases from J, with 31 bases between. CDR1 is SGHVS, CDR2 FQNEAQ, per germline. CDR3 sequence reads: CASTPFLPGRESLSSYNEQFF. CDR3 nucleotide sequence: TGTGCCAGCACCCCCTTTCTACCGGGACGGGAAAGCTTGAGCTCCTACAATGAGCAGTTCTTC.

This rearrangement joins TRBV5-8 to TRBJ2-1; 11 bases agree with TRBD2. The V gene's germline CDR1 is SGHTS and CDR2 YDEGEE. The CDR3 is 16 residues long. J lost 0 bases, V lost 5 bases, and 4 bases had no gene match. The CDR3, as DNA: TGTGCCAGCAGTCGGGGACTAGCGGCCTCCTACAATGAGCAGTTCTTC. Encoded protein: CASSRGLAASYNEQFF.

The chain is built from TRBV29-1 and TRBJ1-1, with 8 bases matching TRBD1. The CDR3 is 12 residues long. Germline V gives CDR1 SQVTM, CDR2 ANQGSEA. Trimming removed 7 bases from V and 6 bases from J; junction bases left unmatched: 7. CDR3 residues: CSAGQGSPEAFF. CDR3 nucleotides: TGCAGCGCAGGACAGGGTTCTCCTGAAGCTTTCTTT.

This clone appeared a single time. The chain uses TRBV7-2 and TRBJ2-3; D possibly corresponds to TRBD2 (6 bases). V lost 5 bases and J lost 3, with 12 bases in between. Germline V gene sequence: CDR1 SGHTA, CDR2 FQGNSA. The CDR3 spans 14 residues. The chain's CDR3 is CASSPGLATDTQYF. The CDR3 DNA is TGTGCCAGCAGCCCGGGGCTAGCGACAGATACGCAGTATTTT. The variable domain in full, with the rest retrieved from reference TRBV7-2 and TRBJ2-3, is GAGVSQSPSNKVTEKGKDVELRCDPISGHTALYWYRQSLGQGLEFLIYFQGNSAPDKSGLPSDRFSAERTGGSVSTLTIQRTQQEDSAVYLCASSPGLATDTQYFGPGTRLTVL.

The chain recombines TRBV30 with TRBJ1-2; no definite D call. This CDR3 spans 11 amino acids. Germline CDR1 and CDR2: GTSNPN and SVGIG (reference sequence). The germline V and J ends were trimmed by 1 base and 4 bases, with 4 bases remaining between them. The CDR3 reads CAWSDPYGYTF. The CDR3 DNA follows: TGTGCCTGGAGTGACCCCTATGGCTACACCTTC.

The chain links TRBV7-6 to TRBJ2-6; TRBD1 agrees at 9 bases. CDR1 SGHVS and CDR2 FNYEAQ come from the germline V gene. CDR3 length: 17 residues. The V segment lost 4 bases and the J segment 2 bases; nucleotides outside the gene matches: 6. The CDR3 region has the DNA TGTGCCAGCAGCTCGGGACAGGGCCCGACTGGGGCCAACGTCCTGACTTTC. Protein: CASSSGQGPTGANVLTF.

This clone was found a few times. V and J are TRBV10-3 and TRBJ1-6; the D is unclear. Looked up from germline, CDR1 is ENHRY and CDR2 is SYGVKD. The CDR3 consists of 15 residues. Trimming removed 0 bases at V and 9 bases at J, with 12 bases between. Here the CDR3 DNA reads TGTGCCATCAGTGAGTCGGGCAGGTTAGGTTCACCCCTCCACTTT. It encodes CAISESGRLGSPLHF.

This sequence joins TRBV5-5 and TRBJ2-1; a possible D gene is TRBD2 (5 bases). This CDR3 contains 13 residues. Germline CDR1 SGHKS, CDR2 YYEKEE (reference sequence). V lost 3 bases and J 7 bases, leaving 11 bases between the germline ends. The CDR3 loop reads CASSSLLENEQFF. The CDR3 bases are TGTGCCAGCAGCTCGTTACTAGAGAATGAGCAGTTCTTC. The whole variable domain, remainder taken from reference TRBV5-5 and TRBJ2-1, is DAGVTQSPTHLIKTRGQQVTLRCSPISGHKSVSWYQQVLGQGPQFIFQYYEKEERGRGNFPDRFSARQFPNYSSELNVNALLLGDSALYLCASSSLLENEQFFGPGTRLTVL.

For the CDR3, the DNA is TGCGCCAGCACCGGGCAGACTGACGCCCTGAATTCACCCCTCCACTTT. Amino acids: CASTGQTDALNSPLHF. The J gene is TRBJ1-6, the V gene TRBV10-2; D is undetermined. This CDR3 region has 16 residues. The germline CDR1 and CDR2 sequences are WSHSY and SAAADI. Trimming shortened V by 7 bases and J by 7 bases, and 20 bases separated the two germline ends.

The CDR3 DNA reads TGTGCCAGCAGTAAGGCTAGCGGGGAGACCTACGAGCAGTACTTC. Protein product: CASSKASGETYEQYF. The rearrangement uses TRBV11-3 and TRBJ2-7, with 9 bases that match TRBD2. V gave up 6 bases and J gave up 2 bases; unmatched junction bases: 8. The CDR3 is 15 amino acids. Per the germline V gene, CDR1 is SGHNT and CDR2 is YENEEA.

The rearrangement uses TRBV19 and TRBJ1-1; D call uncertain. Per germline, CDR1 LNHDA and CDR2 SQIVND (reference sequence). The CDR3 spans 13 residues. V lost 5 bases to trimming and J lost 0 bases, with 7 bases between them. CDR3 coding DNA: TGTGCCAGTAGTCCAAACGTGAACACTGAAGCTTTCTTT. This sequence encodes CASSPNVNTEAFF.

The chain uses TRBV19 and TRBJ1-2; 12 positions match TRBD1. Per the germline V gene, CDR1 is LNHDA and CDR2 is SQIVND (reference sequence). Losses at the gene ends were 5 bases for V and 7 bases for J; bases not matched to a gene: 14. There are 17 residues in the CDR3. This CDR3 is CASSPLLPGQGAGGYTF. In nucleotides, the CDR3 is TGTGCCAGTAGTCCTCTCCTACCGGGACAGGGGGCCGGTGGCTACACCTTC.

V and J are TRBV27 and TRBJ1-4; TRBD1 might be the D (5 bases). CDR1 is MNHEY, CDR2 SMNVEV, per germline (reference sequence). The CDR3 runs to 16 residues. Trimming shortened V by 5 bases and J by 4 bases, and 17 bases separated the two germline ends. For the CDR3, the DNA is TGTGCCAGCAGTCCCAGCGCCGGGACGGATAATGAAAAACTGTTTTTT. Protein: CASSPSAGTDNEKLFF.

This clone was seen a single time. CDR3 amino acids: CASSYDWNNEQFF. The DNA for the CDR3 is TGTGCCAGCAGTTACGACTGGAACAATGAGCAGTTCTTC. This chain joins TRBV6-5 and TRBJ2-1; the D is unclear. CDR1 and CDR2 (germline): MNHEY, SVGAGI. This CDR3 is built from 13 residues. V was pared by 2 bases and J by 5 bases, with 7 bases between.

The J gene is TRBJ2-7, the V gene TRBV5-1; perhaps TRBD1 as D (6 bases). Germline loops: CDR1 SGHRS, CDR2 YFSETQ. The CDR3 length is 15 residues. V was clipped by 0 bases and J by 1 base, with 11 bases between them. CDR3 DNA sequence: TGCGCCAGCAGCTTGGGGCAGGGGTGGTCCTACGAGCAGTACTTC. Translated: CASSLGQGWSYEQYF.

In regard to this clone: Other DNA sequences in this specimen translate into the identical CDR3. The rearrangement uses TRBV29-1 and TRBJ1-1; D possibly corresponds to TRBD1 (5 bases). CDR1 and CDR2 from the germline V gene are SQVTM and ANQGSEA. The CDR3 extends over 13 amino acids. V was shortened by 6 bases and J by 6 bases, with 17 bases between the two germline ends. For the CDR3, the DNA is TGCAGCGTGGTAAGACAGTTCGACTCTGAAGCTTTCTTT. Protein: CSVVRQFDSEAFF.

The chain combines TRBV5-1 with TRBJ2-6; weak D call: TRBD1 (6 bases). In germline, CDR1 is SGHRS, CDR2 YFSETQ. Deletions cut 6 bases from V and 2 bases from J, with 15 bases between. There are 16 residues in the CDR3. The CDR3 sequence: CASNSPRGTGANVLTF. Here the CDR3 DNA reads TGCGCCAGCAACTCCCCCAGGGGAACTGGGGCCAACGTCCTGACTTTC.

The chain recombines TRBV7-9 with TRBJ1-6; D is possibly TRBD1 (5 bases). Trimming stripped 4 bases from V and 5 bases from J, with 12 bases between. This CDR3 comprises 15 residues. Germline CDR1 and CDR2: SEHNR and FQNEAQ (reference sequence). For the CDR3, the DNA is TGTGCCAGCAGCTGGGACTCTGACCATAATTCACCCCTCCACTTT. The encoded protein is CASSWDSDHNSPLHF.